This TCR beta chain emerged from a study of breast tumors, draining lymph nodes, adjacent tissues listed by TCRdb under 2016. With regard to the full study: TCR beta repertoires were compared across tumor, adjacent nontumor tissue and axillary lymph nodes obtained from breast cancer patients. The study was designed to assess the relationships and possible T-cell exchange between tumor, surrounding tissue and draining lymph node repertoires in human breast cancer. The paper's findings and limits, for the study overall: Tumor T-cell repertoires showed less diversity than lymph node repertoires and more diversity than nontumor tissue repertoires, and tumor T-cell repertoires showed preferential V and J gene usage. Rather than being directly demonstrated, the conclusion that tumor T cells originate in lymph nodes was presented as consistent with a hypothesis. In luminal-like breast cancer, tumor and nontumor tissue repertoires resembled each other significantly more than in basal-like breast cancer. A scenario in which most tumor T cells derive from the lymph node and then expand within tumor tissue was judged to be consistent with the data.

As for this clonotype: Its antigen is unknown. No per-base quality is available; no much larger clone lies one base away.

The lymph node samples were taken from the axillary draining lymph nodes of breast cancer patients. Sequencer: Illumina HiSeq 2000. Multiplex PCR amplification was used to generate the TCR beta chain libraries. The amplified TCR beta chain products were analyzed by high-throughput sequencing. TCRdb trimmed the raw reads at Q25, called clones with MiXCR and kept productive beta chains. Rows merge per CDR3 protein into single entries with the most common DNA and genes. For this sample there are about 140,000 distinct CDR3 sequences; 20% to 25% appear just once. About 2.6% of the sample belongs to the ten largest clones. V is clipped by 4 bases and J by 5 bases, and the sequence between their germline boundaries is 13 bases long. The CDR3, cysteine through phenylalanine, is 14 amino acids long. Only the CDR3 DNA stays, 42 bases, in frame from base 1. CDR1 MNHEY and CDR2 SVGEGT are derived from the germline V gene.

The material sequenced was axillary lymph node tissue. The TCR sequence derives from a female donor with breast cancer. Some clones in this sample may be carry-over from other donors' samples. The V gene is TRBV6-2 or TRBV6-3 and the J gene is TRBJ2-3; the D region possibly corresponds to TRBD2 (7 bases align). The base sequence is TGTGCCAGCAGTTCAGGGGACTACGTAGATACGCAGTATTTT. This codes for CASSSGDYVDTQYF.